These 11 T cell receptor beta chains were sequenced from one sample in a study of T cell clonality in common variable immunodeficiency. Assay: immunoSEQ multiplex PCR; the TCRdb copy retains only in-frame clones and omits some. This sample has about 42,000 clones, each found more than once. Sequenced sample: peripheral blood mononuclear cells. These receptor sequences come from a person between 18 and 75 years old in good health.

This clone has ten or more counts. The CDR3 goes on 3 residues after the read ends, and that part is filled in from the germline J gene. This chain connects TRBV20-1 to TRBJ2-3; possible D gene TRBD1, 6 bases. CDR3 length: 14 amino acids. The V gene lost 6 bases and the J gene lost 0 bases, with 13 bases spanning the gap. From germline, CDR1 is DFQATT and CDR2 SNEGSKA (reference sequence). Partial CDR3 DNA: TGCAGTGCCATCACAGGGAAAAGCACAGATACG. This sequence encodes CSAITGKSTDT. The whole CDR3 reads CSAITGKSTDTQYF.

The sample holds many counts of this clone. The sequenced fragment ends 3 residues before the CDR3 boundary, so the rest is inferred from the germline J gene. The J gene is TRBJ1-1, the V gene TRBV5-4; 7 bases match TRBD1. Losses at the gene ends were 3 bases for V and 1 base for J; bases not matched to a gene: 6. There are 15 residues in the CDR3. CDR1 and CDR2 from the germline V gene are SGHNT and YYREEE (reference sequence). The chain's CDR3 is CASSSNRGWNTEAFF. The part of the CDR3 DNA that was read is TGTGCCAGCAGCTCCAACAGGGGTTGGAACACTGAA.

This clone was detected ten times or more. The read ends 3 residues before the CDR3 terminus; that terminus is restored from the germline J gene. This chain uses TRBV5-1 with TRBJ2-2; D is uncertain. V lost 0 bases and J lost 4, with 4 bases in between. The CDR3 runs 13 residues. The germline V gene encodes CDR1 SGHRS and CDR2 YFSETQ. Incomplete CDR3 DNA: TGCGCCAGCAGCTTGGTTAGCACCGGGGAG. This encodes CASSLVSTGE. The full CDR3 sequence reads CASSLVSTGELFF.

This clone showed up many times. The DNA ends 3 residues before the CDR3 does, and the rest of the CDR3 is filled in from the germline J gene. The chain uses TRBV5-1 and TRBJ1-4; no clear D. V was pared by 2 bases and J by 0 bases, with 5 bases between. This CDR3 region has 14 residues. Germline V gene data show CDR1 as SGHRS and CDR2 as YFSETQ. The covered CDR3 bases are TGCGCCAGCAGCTTCGGTACAACTAATGAAAAA. Translation: CASSFGTTNEK. The full CDR3 reads CASSFGTTNEKLFF.

At least ten counts were recorded for this clone. The read comes to an end 3 residues before the CDR3 does, leaving the germline J gene to fill in the end. This sequence joins TRBV20-1 and TRBJ2-3, with 7 bases aligning to TRBD2. V was pared by 2 bases and J by 3 bases, with 2 bases of the junction left unmatched. Germline lookup yields CDR1 DFQATT and CDR2 SNEGSKA (reference sequence). There are 13 residues in the CDR3. This CDR3 reads CSARWEGTDTQYF. Incomplete CDR3 DNA: TGCAGTGCTAGATGGGAGGGGACAGATACG.

This clone has a count of ten or more. The sequence runs out 3 residues before the end of the CDR3; the remainder is reconstructed from the germline J gene. The chain joins TRBV30 to TRBJ1-4; 8 bases align to TRBD1. Germline CDR1 is GTSNPN and CDR2 is SVGIG (reference sequence). Trimming took 2 bases from V and 8 from J; bases not matched to a gene: 7. The CDR3 is made up of 14 amino acids. The covered CDR3 bases are TGTGCCTGGAGTTCGACAGGGGTTCGAGAAAAA. Protein sequence: CAWSSTGVREK. In full, the CDR3 reads CAWSSTGVREKLFF.

As regards this clone: Read coverage stops 3 residues before the CDR3 terminus; the germline J gene supplies the remainder. The chain recombines TRBV5-1 with TRBJ2-5; D might be TRBD1 (5 bases). CDR1 SGHRS and CDR2 YFSETQ come from the germline V gene. V lost 1 base, J lost 2 bases, and 12 bases lay in between. The CDR3 length is 15 residues. The part of the CDR3 DNA that was read is TGCGCCAGCAGCTTGTACGCAGGGCAACAAGAGACC. Translated, it gives CASSLYAGQQET. The full-length CDR3 reads as CASSLYAGQQETQYF.

At least ten counts were recorded for this clone. The read comes to an end 3 residues before the CDR3 does, leaving the germline J gene to fill in the end. The V call is TRBV10-3, the J call TRBJ2-1; 11 nucleotides match TRBD1. V shed 2 bases and J 6 bases; nucleotides not matched to a gene: 9. Germline-derived CDR1 and CDR2 are ENHRY and SYGVKD. This CDR3 region has 17 residues. CDR3 sequence reads: CAISEGRGQGGFNEQFF. Incomplete CDR3 DNA: TGTGCCATCAGTGAGGGGCGGGGACAGGGGGGATTCAATGAG.

There are many counts of this clone. CDR3 residues: CSAFRDRDEKLFF. The covered CDR3 bases are TGCAGTGCATTCCGGGACAGGGATGAAAAG. The genes are TRBV20-1 and TRBJ2-2; 9 nucleotides match TRBD1. Read coverage stops 3 residues before the CDR3 terminus; the germline J gene supplies the remainder. Per the germline V gene, CDR1 is DFQATT and CDR2 is SNEGSKA (reference sequence). The CDR3 is 13 residues long.

This clone has just a few counts. The CDR3 goes on 3 residues after the read ends, and that part is filled in from the germline J gene. This chain connects TRBV20-1 to TRBJ1-1, with TRBD1 as a possible D gene (5 bases). V dropped 1 base and J dropped 5 bases, with 17 bases sitting between them. The V gene's germline CDR1 is DFQATT and CDR2 SNEGSKA (reference sequence). The CDR3 sequence is 15 residues long. CDR3 in amino acids: CSARAPPTGRTEAFF. Partial CDR3 DNA: TGCAGTGCTAGAGCCCCCCCCACAGGCCGAACTGAA.

There are many counts of this clone. Coverage ceases 3 residues before the CDR3 finishes, and the germline J gene fills in the end. The V call is TRBV14, the J call TRBJ1-1; possibly TRBD1 for D (6 bases). V was clipped by 2 bases and J by 3 bases, with 19 bases between them. This CDR3 is built from 17 residues. Per the germline V gene, CDR1 is SGHDN and CDR2 is FVKESK. CDR3 region: CASSQRALTGRDTEAFF. The CDR3 DNA, read in part, is TGTGCCAGCAGCCAAAGAGCCCTGACAGGTCGGGACACTGAA.